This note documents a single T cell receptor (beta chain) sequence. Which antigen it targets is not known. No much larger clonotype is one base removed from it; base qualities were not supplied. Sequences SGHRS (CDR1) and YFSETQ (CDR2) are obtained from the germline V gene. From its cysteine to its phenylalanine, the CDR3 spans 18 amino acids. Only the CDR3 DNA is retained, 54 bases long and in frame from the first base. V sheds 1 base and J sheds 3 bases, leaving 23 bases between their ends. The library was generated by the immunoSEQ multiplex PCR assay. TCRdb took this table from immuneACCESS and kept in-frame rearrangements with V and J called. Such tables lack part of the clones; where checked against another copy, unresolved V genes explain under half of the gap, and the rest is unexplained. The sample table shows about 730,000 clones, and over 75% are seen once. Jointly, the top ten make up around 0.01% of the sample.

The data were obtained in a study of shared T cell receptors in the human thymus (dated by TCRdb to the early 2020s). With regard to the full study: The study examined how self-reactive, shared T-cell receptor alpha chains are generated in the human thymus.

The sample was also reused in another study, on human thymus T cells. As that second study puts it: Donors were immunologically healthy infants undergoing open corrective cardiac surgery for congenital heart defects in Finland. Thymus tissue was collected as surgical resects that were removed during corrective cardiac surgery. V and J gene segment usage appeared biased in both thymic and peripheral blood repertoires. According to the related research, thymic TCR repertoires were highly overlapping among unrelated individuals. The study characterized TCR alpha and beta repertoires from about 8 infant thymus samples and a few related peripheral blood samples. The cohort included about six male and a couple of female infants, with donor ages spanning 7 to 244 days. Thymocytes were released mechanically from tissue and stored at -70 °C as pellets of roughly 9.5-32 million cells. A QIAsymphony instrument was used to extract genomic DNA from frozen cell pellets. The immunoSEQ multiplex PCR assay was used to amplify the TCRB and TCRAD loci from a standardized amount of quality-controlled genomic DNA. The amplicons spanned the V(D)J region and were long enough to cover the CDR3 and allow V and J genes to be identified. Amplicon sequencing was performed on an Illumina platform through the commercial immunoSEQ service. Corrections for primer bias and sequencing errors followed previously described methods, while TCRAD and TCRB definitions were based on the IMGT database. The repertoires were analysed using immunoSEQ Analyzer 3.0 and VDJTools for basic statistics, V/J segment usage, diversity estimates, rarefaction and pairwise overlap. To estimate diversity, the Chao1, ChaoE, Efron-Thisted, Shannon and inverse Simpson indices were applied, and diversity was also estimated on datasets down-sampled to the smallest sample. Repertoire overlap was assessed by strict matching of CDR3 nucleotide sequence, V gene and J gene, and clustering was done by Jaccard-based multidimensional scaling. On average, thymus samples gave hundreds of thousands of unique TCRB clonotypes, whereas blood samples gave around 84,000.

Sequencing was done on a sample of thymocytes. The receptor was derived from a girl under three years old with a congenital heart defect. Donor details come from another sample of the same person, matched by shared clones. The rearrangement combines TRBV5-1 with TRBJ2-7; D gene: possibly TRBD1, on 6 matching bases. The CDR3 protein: CASSLFGRGVEHNYEQYF. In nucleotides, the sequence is TGCGCCAGCAGCTTGTTTGGCAGGGGAGTGGAGCACAACTACGAGCAGTACTTC.